The sequence of this TCR beta chain was determined in a study of blood T cells in healthy people across ages (dated by TCRdb to between 2014 and 2016). Turning to the overall study: In model experiments, roughly one uniquely barcoded TCR beta cDNA molecule per two T cells was captured by template switching. Age-related changes in TCR beta repertoire diversity were measured in the study by deep sequencing normalized with unique cDNA molecular identifiers. The donors were split into four age groups: young (average roughly 15 years), middle-aged (roughly 40), aged (roughly 60) and long-lived (over 75). Donors of different ages were randomly distributed across sequencing lanes to avoid experimental bias. Using the same blood draw, the study looked at two additional independent replicas of 1 million unique cDNA reads for two donors, one aged 18 to 30 and the other aged 80 or older. Broader findings and caveats from the paper: Total diversity estimates from one million sequenced T cells were considered lower bounds and underestimates. Observed TCR beta diversity correlated strongly with the percentage of naive T cells measured by flow cytometry. Observed TCR beta diversity per million T cells fell roughly linearly with age, and a significant reduction was already apparent by age around 40. The long-lived group showed more naive CD4+ T cells, fewer expanded clones and increased TCR diversity than the aged group, suggesting age selection. Because the CMV infection status of the donors was unknown, age-related changes in expanded clonotypes may potentially have been confounded. Conclusive comparison of naive and antigen-experienced compartments was prevented by the profiling of bulk unsorted PBMCs.

Systemically healthy Caucasian individuals from Russia, 39 in total and aged 6 to 90 years, were included as donors. Each donor gave 9.5 to 10 milliliters of peripheral blood, drawn into EDTA-treated Vacutainer tubes. Ficoll-Paque density-gradient centrifugation was used to isolate PBMCs, with at least 7 million obtained per sample. Total RNA was extracted from PBMCs with Trizol reagent, with at least 6 micrograms obtained per sample. The percentages of naive CD45RAhigh/CD27high T cells were determined by flow cytometry on a PBMC aliquot from every donor. This clonotype was seen more than once but under ten times. Its antigen is unknown. The sample holds no much larger clone one base away, and base qualities are not on file. The cysteine opens and the phenylalanine closes a CDR3 of 14 amino acids. The DNA shown is the 42-base CDR3, in frame from base 1. The V end loses 6 bases and the J end loses 5 bases, and a stretch of 13 bases separates them.

Library construction relied on 5' RACE. Data came from an Illumina HiSeq 2500. A second PCR of about 6 to 11 cycles was performed with a sample-barcoded 5' primer and a J-beta primer mix. Each TCR beta cDNA molecule received a unique molecular identifier from a template-switch 5' adaptor carrying 12 random nucleotides. At least 3 million CDR3-containing paired-end reads were obtained from each sample. The Mint cDNA synthesis kit, primed by a TRBC-specific oligonucleotide, was used to synthesize first-strand cDNA from all RNA. After uracil-DNA glycosylase treatment, a first 18-cycle PCR used universal primers M1SS and BC2_uni_R on all cDNA. Concerning the study's data processing: For normalization, 1 million high-quality reads were randomly selected from each sample, with every read carrying a distinct molecular identifier. Instead of being binned into consensus sequences, reads that shared molecular identifiers were thrown out. MiTCR, with a Q25 quality threshold and the strictest error-elimination algorithm, was used for CDR3 identification, clonotype clustering and error correction. A nonparametric unseen species model using Euler transformation provided a lower-bound estimate of total TCR beta diversity. In-frame beta chains were kept once TCRdb had trimmed the public reads at Q25 with fastp and called clones with MiXCR. Entries are consolidated by CDR3 protein sequence, retaining the most common genes and DNA. The V and J calls follow TCRdb's processing rather than the paper's. The sample data list just under 750,000 distinct CDR3 sequences, and about 20% of these were observed just once. The ten largest make up 22% of the sample.

This receptor was obtained from a man aged 65 to 79 in good health. The sequenced material came from blood. In this chain, TRBV12-3 or TRBV12-4 is recombined with TRBJ1-4, with no confident D gene call. The CDR3 reads CASSQRIVNEKLFF. In nucleotides, the sequence is TGTGCCAGCAGCCAGAGAATTGTCAATGAAAAACTGTTTTTT.